These 9 T cell receptor beta chains were all obtained from the same sample, sequenced in a study of human T cells and chemical hapten exposure. The time point denotes: patch test 3, about 24 weeks after DPC sensitization. The treatment denotes: therapeutic diphenylcyclopropenone sensitization with weekly scalp DPC. TCRdb fed the RACE reads into MiXCR, producing one record per CDR3 protein. This sample carries about 82,000 distinct CDR3 sequences, approximately 12% of them seen once, and the ten largest clones take approximately 5%. The sample consisted of whole blood, taken in connection with sensitization to the hapten diphenylcyclopropenone (DPC). The source is a woman aged 45 to 65 with alopecia areata. Some clones in this sample may be carry-over from other donors' samples.

This clonotype was recorded at least ten times. The rearrangement links TRBV29-1 to TRBJ1-1; D not resolved. There are 8 residues in the CDR3. Germline loops: CDR1 SQVTM, CDR2 ANQGSEA. Trimming shortened V by 6 bases and J by 10 bases, and 6 bases separated the two germline ends. CDR3 DNA sequence: TGCAGCGTCTCCGGAGCTTTCTTT. Amino acid sequence: CSVSGAFF.

In this sample, this clonotype turned up many times. The V and J genes are TRBV6-5 and TRBJ1-1; tentatively, D is TRBD1 (6 bases). The CDR3 contains 15 residues. Germline values: CDR1 MNHEY, CDR2 SVGAGI. Trimming cost V 2 bases and J 3 bases, with 13 bases left between them. CDR3 residues: CASSYRTVQDTEAFF. The CDR3 DNA follows: TGTGCCAGCAGTTACCGGACAGTTCAGGACACTGAAGCTTTCTTT.

This clonotype has a handful of counts. The chain is built from TRBV20-1 and TRBJ1-1; possible D gene TRBD1, 6 bases. Germline loops: CDR1 DFQATT, CDR2 SNEGSKA (reference sequence). The CDR3 consists of 13 residues. V was cut by 5 bases and J by 6 bases, with 16 bases left in between. The CDR3: CSAGFWGQAEAFF. CDR3 DNA sequence: TGCAGTGCTGGTTTTTGGGGGCAGGCTGAAGCTTTCTTT.

This clonotype was seen a few times. The rearrangement links TRBV6-5 to TRBJ2-6; D gene ambiguous. The ends were cut back, 8 bases at V and 3 bases at J, with 14 bases in the middle. Germline V CDR1 and CDR2: MNHEY, SVGAGI. This CDR3 spans 15 amino acids. The CDR3 DNA reads TGTGCCAGCCGAACGACCGGCGTTGGGGCCAACGTCCTGACTTTC. The encoded protein is CASRTTGVGANVLTF.

This clonotype was seen only a few times. This chain uses TRBV5-1 with TRBJ2-1; 9 bases match TRBD1. Germline V CDR1 and CDR2: SGHRS, YFSETQ. The V and J ends lost 0 bases and 0 bases, in that order; junction bases with no gene match: 7. This CDR3 has 18 amino acids. As DNA, the CDR3 is TGCGCCAGCAGCTTGGGGACAGGGGCCGGACACTCCTACAATGAGCAGTTCTTC. It codes for CASSLGTGAGHSYNEQFF.

This clonotype has just a few counts. J is TRBJ2-2 and V is TRBV20-1, with D perhaps matching TRBD2 (5 bases). Trimming pared 3 bases from V and 4 bases from J, leaving 9 bases between. The germline CDR1 and CDR2 sequences are DFQATT and SNEGSKA (reference sequence). The length of the CDR3 is 13 residues. The CDR3 DNA follows: TGCAGTGCTAGCGGGATCCCCACCGGGGAGCTGTTTTTT. Translating gives CSASGIPTGELFF.

This chain joins TRBV19 and TRBJ2-5, with 7 bases aligning to TRBD1. The V and J ends lost 8 bases and 3 bases, in that order; junction bases with no gene match: 6. Per germline, CDR1 LNHDA and CDR2 SQIVND (reference sequence). The CDR3 is made up of 13 amino acids. The CDR3 bases are TGTGCCAGTGCCCGGGACAGCGAAGAGACCCAGTACTTC. Residues: CASARDSEETQYF.

This clonotype has at least ten counts. The chain uses TRBV7-6 and TRBJ2-1; 7 nucleotides align to TRBD2. V shed 0 bases, J shed 4 bases, and the junction held 3 bases outside the gene matches. The germline V gene encodes CDR1 SGHVS and CDR2 FNYEAQ. CDR3 length: 15 residues. The chain's CDR3 is CASSLAQRGYNEQFF. CDR3 sequence (DNA): TGTGCCAGCAGCTTAGCCCAGCGGGGTTACAATGAGCAGTTCTTC.

This clonotype was picked up many times. The chain couples TRBV12-3 or TRBV12-4 to TRBJ2-7; TRBD1 matches at 7 bases. The CDR3 sequence is 14 residues long. V lost 0 bases, J lost 3 bases, and 2 bases stayed unmatched. The CDR3 loop is CASSLAGQNYEQYF. CDR3 nucleotides: TGTGCCAGCAGTTTAGCGGGACAGAACTACGAGCAGTACTTC.